Shown below are 8 T cell receptor beta chains from a single sample sequenced in a study of beta chain features in type 1 diabetes. Study-wide points: A moderate, significant TCRB CDR3 shortening appeared in type 1 diabetes across four CD4+ subsets.

As every portion of the isolated RNA was reverse transcribed, the sequencing read expressed TCRB transcripts. TCRdb's copy holds only in-frame clones and misses some; the assay was immunoSEQ multiplex PCR. The sample lists 120,000 or so clones, less than 20% occurring once. No cognate antigen is known for these TCRs. Sequenced sample: central memory CD4+ T cells from blood. These receptors were obtained from a man younger than 45 with type 1 diabetes.

The chain uses TRBV27 and TRBJ2-4, with 8 bases aligning to TRBD2. CDR1 is MNHEY, CDR2 SMNVEV, per germline (reference sequence). V shed 3 bases and J 4 bases; nucleotides not matched to a gene: 8. The CDR3 totals 16 residues. CDR3 in amino acids: CASSFIGGGNKNIQYF. The DNA of the CDR3 is TGTGCCAGCAGTTTTATCGGCGGGGGGAATAAAAACATTCAGTACTTC.

The genes are TRBV5-6 and TRBJ2-5; D is perhaps TRBD1 (6 bases). Trimming stripped 2 bases from V and 1 base from J, with 6 bases between. This CDR3 contains 13 residues. Germline assignment: CDR1 SGHDT and CDR2 YYEEEE. The CDR3 here is CASSFRGQETQYF. CDR3 bases: TGTGCCAGCAGCTTCAGGGGCCAAGAGACCCAGTACTTC.

This clone came up a few times. The rearrangement uses TRBV2 and TRBJ2-6; D gene ambiguous. The CDR3 runs 17 residues. The V and J ends lost 5 bases and 0 bases respectively, with 14 bases between them. Looked up from germline, CDR1 is SNHLY and CDR2 is FYNNEI. The CDR3 DNA reads TGTGCCAGCAGTCCGGCAGGACCGAGCTCTGGGGCCAACGTCCTGACTTTC. Encoded protein: CASSPAGPSSGANVLTF.

There are a few counts of this clone. The V gene is TRBV28, the J gene TRBJ2-3; 8 bases agree with TRBD1. Trimming took 4 bases from V and 3 from J; bases not matched to a gene: 3. The CDR3 has 14 residues. The V gene's germline CDR1 is MDHEN and CDR2 SYDVKM. This CDR3 is CASSSGQGTDTQYF. In nucleotides, the CDR3 is TGTGCCAGCAGTTCCGGACAGGGTACAGATACGCAGTATTTT.

This clone came up many times. The chain couples TRBV7-9 to TRBJ2-7; 9 nucleotides agree with TRBD1. V was clipped by 5 bases and J by 3 bases; unmatched bases: 14. Germline assignment: CDR1 SEHNR and CDR2 FQNEAQ (reference sequence). The CDR3 has 17 residues. The CDR3 sequence is CASSPPFRDRVFYEQYF. DNA for the CDR3: TGTGCCAGCAGCCCACCATTTCGGGACAGGGTCTTCTACGAGCAGTACTTC.

Notes on this clone: The sample has other DNA sequences that encode this CDR3 too. The chain combines TRBV29-1 with TRBJ1-2; the D gene is possibly TRBD1 (6 bases). Trimming removed 6 bases from V and 4 bases from J, with 12 bases in between. The CDR3 has 12 residues. CDR1 and CDR2 (germline): SQVTM, ANQGSEA. The CDR3 reads CSVEQGGYGYTF. The CDR3 nucleotides are TGCAGCGTGGAACAGGGTGGCTATGGCTACACCTTC.

This clone came up a few times. This rearrangement joins TRBV13 to TRBJ1-2; TRBD1 aligns across 9 bases. The CDR3 totals 14 residues. The germline gives CDR1 PRHDT, CDR2 FYEKMQ (reference sequence). After removal of 5 bases from V and 2 bases from J, the junction contained 3 bases not matched to a gene. For the CDR3, the DNA is TGTGCCAGCAGCCCAGGACAGGGGAACTATGGCTACACCTTC. Translated, it gives CASSPGQGNYGYTF.

This clone was seen repeatedly, ten times or more. The chain has TRBV6-6 and TRBJ2-1; 8 bases fit TRBD2. Germline-derived CDR1 and CDR2 are MNHNY and SVGAGI (reference sequence). The V segment lost 0 bases and the J segment 10 bases; nucleotides outside the gene matches: 5. This CDR3 has 14 residues. In DNA, the CDR3 is TGTGCCAGCAGTTACTCGAGAAGGACTAGCGAGCAGTTCTTC. Translating it yields CASSYSRRTSEQFF.